The 12 T cell receptor beta chains in this list originate from one sample, sequenced in a study of T cells in Graves' hyperthyroidism and ophthalmopathy (dated by TCRdb to the late 2010s). The library came from multiplex PCR. Sequencing was carried out with an Illumina HiSeq 2000. The TCR beta CDR3 regions were amplified from RNA transcripts. For the first round of RT-PCR on the TCR CDR3, the HTBI primer set was used together with the Qiagen OneStep RT-PCR kit. Using fastp at Q25 and MiXCR, TCRdb reprocessed the public reads and kept productive beta chains. Every entry covers one CDR3 protein and lists the most common genes and DNA from its rows. Within this sample are around 300,000 distinct CDR3 sequences, with 25% to 30% of them counted one time only. The top ten constitute about a quarter of the sample. Material: blood. The receptors shown here come from a man between 40 and 49 years old with Graves' hyperthyroidism that later progressed to Graves' ophthalmopathy.

This clonotype was observed at least ten times. The V and J genes are TRBV11-2 and TRBJ2-5, with 8 bases lining up with TRBD1. Germline CDR1 reads SGHAT; CDR2 reads FQNNGV. This CDR3 spans 15 amino acids. The J segment lost 4 bases and the V segment lost 5 bases, leaving 9 bases of the junction unmatched. The CDR3 loop reads CASSRTSGQGETQYF. The CDR3 coding sequence is TGTGCCAGCAGCCGAACCTCCGGACAGGGAGAGACCCAGTACTTC.

This clonotype was counted ten times or more. The chain has TRBV7-2 and TRBJ1-1; D gene unclear. CDR3 length: 14 residues. The V end was cut by 1 base, the J end by 3 bases, with 9 bases between. Germline V CDR1 and CDR2: SGHTA, FQGNSA. The CDR3 DNA follows: TGTGCCAGCAGCTTAGATAGGACCTACACTGAAGCTTTCTTT. This codes for CASSLDRTYTEAFF.

J is TRBJ1-1 and V is TRBV29-1; D remains unclear. The CDR3 extends over 14 amino acids. The V gene's germline CDR1 is SQVTM and CDR2 ANQGSEA. Trimming took off 4 bases at V and 0 bases at J, with 12 bases between the two ends. The CDR3 nucleotides are TGCAGCGTTGTTTTGAGGCGCCTGAACACTGAAGCTTTCTTT. The encoded protein is CSVVLRRLNTEAFF.

V is TRBV2 and J is TRBJ1-5, with a weak D call TRBD1 (5 bases). Germline CDR1 and CDR2: SNHLY and FYNNEI. This CDR3 is 17 amino acids long. V lost 1 base and J lost 5, with 18 bases in between. CDR3 region: CASSEGPGRGRDQPQHF. CDR3 DNA: TGTGCCAGCAGTGAAGGACCAGGGAGGGGCCGTGATCAGCCCCAGCATTTT.

The chain joins TRBV12-3 or TRBV12-4 to TRBJ2-2; D tentatively reads TRBD1 or TRBD2 (5 bases each). V lost 4 bases and J lost 5, with 14 bases in between. CDR3 size: 15 residues. CDR3: CASSWGGPGTGELFF. The CDR3 DNA follows: TGTGCCAGCAGTTGGGGCGGGCCGGGGACCGGGGAGCTGTTTTTT.

The J gene is TRBJ1-5, the V gene TRBV10-3; D is perhaps TRBD1 (6 bases). V was trimmed by 10 bases and J by 0 bases, leaving 22 bases between them. Germline V gives CDR1 ENHRY, CDR2 SYGVKD. CDR3 length: 17 residues. The CDR3 DNA sequence: TGTGCCACCCTCCCCGGGAGGGACACTTATAGCAATCAGCCCCAGCATTTT. Protein product: CATLPGRDTYSNQPQHF.

This sequence joins TRBV6-2 or TRBV6-3 and TRBJ1-1; D gene unclear. With 6 bases removed from V and 2 bases from J, the gap between germline ends came to 13 bases. Germline-derived CDR1 and CDR2 are MNHEY and SVGEGT. The CDR3 spans 14 residues. The CDR3: CASRDHETNTEAFF. For the CDR3, the DNA is TGTGCCAGCAGAGATCACGAGACTAACACTGAAGCTTTCTTT.

In its sample, this clonotype was seen many times. This rearrangement joins TRBV11-3 to TRBJ1-1; D gene uncertain. Germline V gene sequence: CDR1 SGHNT, CDR2 YENEEA. Trimming removed 5 bases from V and 0 bases from J, with 13 bases in between. The CDR3 is 15 residues long. The CDR3 protein is CASSIGSFMNTEAFF. In DNA form, the CDR3 reads TGTGCCAGCAGCATTGGGTCGTTCATGAACACTGAAGCTTTCTTT.

This clonotype was counted many times. The gene calls are TRBV28 and TRBJ1-3; D is possibly TRBD1 (5 bases). CDR3 length: 15 amino acids. Germline values: CDR1 MDHEN, CDR2 SYDVKM. Trimming cost V 5 bases and J 4 bases, with 15 bases left between them. The CDR3 sequence: CASSPPRGTGNTIYF. CDR3 bases: TGTGCCAGCAGTCCTCCGAGGGGTACCGGAAACACCATATATTTT.

The V gene is TRBV27, the J gene TRBJ2-2; weak D call: TRBD1 (6 bases). With 5 bases removed from V and 4 bases from J, the gap between germline ends came to 17 bases. Germline V lookup: CDR1 MNHEY, CDR2 SMNVEV (reference sequence). The CDR3 sequence is 16 residues long. This CDR3 is CASSRGYGVGTGELFF. CDR3 in DNA: TGTGCCAGCAGTAGGGGGTATGGCGTGGGCACCGGGGAGCTGTTTTTT.

This clonotype appeared many times. This chain connects TRBV10-3 to TRBJ2-7, with TRBD2 matching 7 bases. The CDR3 is made up of 13 amino acids. Trimming cost V 4 bases and J 3 bases; bases outside gene matches: 3. Germline values: CDR1 ENHRY, CDR2 SYGVKD. The CDR3 nucleotides read TGTGCCATCAGTGTAGGACTAGACTACGAGCAGTACTTC. It encodes CAISVGLDYEQYF.

This clonotype was observed many times. The gene calls are TRBV29-1 and TRBJ1-2, with D maybe TRBD1 (6 bases). Germline loops: CDR1 SQVTM, CDR2 ANQGSEA. Trimming left V 3 bases short and J 6 bases short, with 8 bases between. The CDR3 consists of 11 residues. CDR3 protein: CSVETGHGYTF. In nucleotides, the CDR3 is TGCAGCGTTGAGACAGGTCATGGCTACACCTTC.